This TCR beta chain comes out of a study of technical replicates of blood from several donors. Clones were sequenced by immunoSEQ multiplex PCR, and TCRdb holds only the in-frame ones, with some missing. The data contain tens of thousands of clones, roughly 90% of them singletons. This clone was seen just once. There are 18 residues in the CDR3. The V gene's germline CDR1 is ENHRY and CDR2 SYGVKD. Losses at the gene ends were 10 bases for V and 7 bases for J; bases not matched to a gene: 21. The chain combines TRBV10-3 with TRBJ1-4, with TRBD1 matching over 10 bases. Material: T cells isolated from PBMCs. The source of this sequence is a human donor in good health. The CDR3 here is CATSSPDRGVRQGEKLFF. CDR3 DNA sequence: TGTGCCACAAGTTCCCCGGACAGGGGGGTGAGGCAGGGTGAAAAACTGTTTTTT.